This T cell receptor beta chain emerged from a study of cytomegalovirus exposure and HLA in healthy donors. Overall study context: Caucasian-associated ancestry cluster membership applied to 75% to 85% of over 350 genotyped donors. Study-wide findings and caveats: Another analysis was done later, and it associated 16,951 TCR beta sequences with HLA alleles at 0.05 false discovery rate.

A multiplex PCR was run with 60 Vbeta primers and 13 Jbeta primers. The table came from immunoSEQ multiplex PCR; TCRdb's copy has only in-frame clones and leaves some out. The data show 130,000 to 150,000 clones, with 74% seen just once and approximately 4% held by the top ten. This CDR3 has 13 residues. V lost 3 bases, J lost 5 bases, and 13 bases lay in between. CDR1 is GTSNPN, CDR2 SVGIG, per germline (reference sequence). A remark on this clone: What it recognizes is unknown.

The sequenced sample consisted of PBMCs. V is TRBV30 and J is TRBJ2-5; possibly TRBD1 for D (7 bases). The receptor was isolated from a man between 18 and 35 years old in good health and CMV-seropositive. The CDR3 region has the DNA TGTGCCTGGAGCCCGACAGGGAGGGAGACCCAGTACTTC. Its translation is CAWSPTGRETQYF. Full variable domain (rest looked up from reference TRBV30 and TRBJ2-5): SQTIHQWPATLVQPVGSPLSLECTVEGTSNPNLYWYRQAAGRGLQLLFYSVGIGQISSEVPQNLSASRPQDRQFILSSKKLLLSDSGFYLCAWSPTGRETQYFGPGTRLLVL.